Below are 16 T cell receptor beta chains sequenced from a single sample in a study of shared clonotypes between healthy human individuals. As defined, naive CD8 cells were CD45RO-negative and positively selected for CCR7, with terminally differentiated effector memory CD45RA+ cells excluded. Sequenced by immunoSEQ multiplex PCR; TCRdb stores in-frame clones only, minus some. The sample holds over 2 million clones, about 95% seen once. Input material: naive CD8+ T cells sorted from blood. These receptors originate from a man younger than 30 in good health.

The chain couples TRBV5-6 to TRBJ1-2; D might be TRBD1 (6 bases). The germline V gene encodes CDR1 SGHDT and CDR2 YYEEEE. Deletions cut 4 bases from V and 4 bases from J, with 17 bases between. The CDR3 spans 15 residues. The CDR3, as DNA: TGTGCCAGCAGCCTGCCCGAGACGGGGGCCTATGGCTACACCTTC. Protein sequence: CASSLPETGAYGYTF.

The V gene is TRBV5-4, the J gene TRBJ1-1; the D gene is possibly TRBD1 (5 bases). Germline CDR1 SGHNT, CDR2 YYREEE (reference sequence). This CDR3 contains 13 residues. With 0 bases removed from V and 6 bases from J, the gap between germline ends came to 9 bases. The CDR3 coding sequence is TGTGCCAGCAGCTTGGTGGGGGGGGCTGAAGCTTTCTTT. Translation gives CASSLVGGAEAFF.

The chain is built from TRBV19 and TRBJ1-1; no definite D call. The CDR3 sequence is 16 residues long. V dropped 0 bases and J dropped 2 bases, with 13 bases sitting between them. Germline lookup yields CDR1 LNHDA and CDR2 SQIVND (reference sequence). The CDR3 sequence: CASSIDSDWPNTEAFF. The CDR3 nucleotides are TGTGCCAGTAGTATAGACTCGGACTGGCCCAACACTGAAGCTTTCTTT.

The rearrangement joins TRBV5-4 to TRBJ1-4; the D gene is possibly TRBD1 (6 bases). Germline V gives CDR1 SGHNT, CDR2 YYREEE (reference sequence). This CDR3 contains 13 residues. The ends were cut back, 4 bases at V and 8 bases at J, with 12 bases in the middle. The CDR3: CASSPVTGEKLFF. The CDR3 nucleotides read TGTGCCAGCAGCCCCGTCACAGGGGAAAAACTGTTTTTT. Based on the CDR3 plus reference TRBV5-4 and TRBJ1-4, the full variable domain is ETGVTQSPTHLIKTRGQQVTLRCSSQSGHNTVSWYQQALGQGPQFIFQYYREEENGRGNFPPRFSGLQFPNYSSELNVNALELDDSALYLCASSPVTGEKLFFGSGTQLSVL.

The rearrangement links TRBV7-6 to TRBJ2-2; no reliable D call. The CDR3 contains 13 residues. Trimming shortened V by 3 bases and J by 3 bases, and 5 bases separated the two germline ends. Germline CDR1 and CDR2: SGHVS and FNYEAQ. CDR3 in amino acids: CASSFSDTGELFF. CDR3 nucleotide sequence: TGTGCCAGCAGCTTTTCGGACACCGGGGAGCTGTTTTTT.

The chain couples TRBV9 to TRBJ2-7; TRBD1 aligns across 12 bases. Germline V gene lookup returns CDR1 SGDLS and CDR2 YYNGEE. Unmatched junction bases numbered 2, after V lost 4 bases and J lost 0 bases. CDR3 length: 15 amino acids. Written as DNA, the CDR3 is TGTGCCAGCAGCACGGGACAGGGGGCCTCCTACGAGCAGTACTTC. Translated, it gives CASSTGQGASYEQYF. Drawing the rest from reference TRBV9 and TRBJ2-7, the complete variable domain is DSGVTQTPKHLITATGQRVTLRCSPRSGDLSVYWYQQSLDQGLQFLIQYYNGEERAKGNILERFSAQQFPDLHSELNLSSLELGDSALYFCASSTGQGASYEQYFGPGTRLTVT.

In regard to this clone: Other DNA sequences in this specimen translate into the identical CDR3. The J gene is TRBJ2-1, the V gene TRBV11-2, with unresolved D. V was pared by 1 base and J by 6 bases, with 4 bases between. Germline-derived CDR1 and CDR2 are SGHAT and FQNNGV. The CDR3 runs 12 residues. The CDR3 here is CASSLVVNEQFF. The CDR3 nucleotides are TGTGCCAGCAGCTTAGTTGTCAATGAGCAGTTCTTC.

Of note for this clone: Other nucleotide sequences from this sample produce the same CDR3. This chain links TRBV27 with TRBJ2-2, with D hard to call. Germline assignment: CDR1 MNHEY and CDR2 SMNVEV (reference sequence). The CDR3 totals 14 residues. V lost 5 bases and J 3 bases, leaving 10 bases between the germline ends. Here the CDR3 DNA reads TGTGCCAGCAGTCCAGGCCTCTACACCGGGGAGCTGTTTTTT. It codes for CASSPGLYTGELFF.

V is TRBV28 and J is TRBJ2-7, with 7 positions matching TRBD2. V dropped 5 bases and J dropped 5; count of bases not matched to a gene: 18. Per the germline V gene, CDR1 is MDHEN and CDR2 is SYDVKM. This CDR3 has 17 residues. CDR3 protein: CASSRPLGRGHVDEQYF. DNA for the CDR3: TGTGCCAGCAGTCGCCCTCTAGGGAGGGGTCACGTAGACGAGCAGTACTTC.

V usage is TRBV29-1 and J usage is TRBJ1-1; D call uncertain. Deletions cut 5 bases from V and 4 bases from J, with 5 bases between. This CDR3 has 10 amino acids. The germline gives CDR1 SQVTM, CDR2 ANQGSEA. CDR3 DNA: TGCAGCGTTCACAGCACTGAAGCTTTCTTT. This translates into CSVHSTEAFF.

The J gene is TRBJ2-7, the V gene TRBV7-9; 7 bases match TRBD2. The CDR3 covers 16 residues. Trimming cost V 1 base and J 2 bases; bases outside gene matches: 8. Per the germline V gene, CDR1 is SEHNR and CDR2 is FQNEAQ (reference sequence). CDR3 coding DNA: TGTGCCAGCAGCTTAGATCCTAGCGGAATCCCCTACGAGCAGTACTTC. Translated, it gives CASSLDPSGIPYEQYF. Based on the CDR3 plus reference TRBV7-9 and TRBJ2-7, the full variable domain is DTGVSQNPRHKITKRGQNVTFRCDPISEHNRLYWYRQTLGQGPEFLTYFQNEAQLEKSRLLSDRFSAERPKGSFSTLEIQRTEQGDSAMYLCASSLDPSGIPYEQYFGPGTRLTVT.

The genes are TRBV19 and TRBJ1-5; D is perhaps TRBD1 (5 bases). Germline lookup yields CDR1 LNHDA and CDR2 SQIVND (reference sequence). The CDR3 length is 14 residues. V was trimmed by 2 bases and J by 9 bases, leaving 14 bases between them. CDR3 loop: CASSIIAGDMPQHF. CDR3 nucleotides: TGTGCCAGTAGTATAATCGCGGGGGATATGCCCCAGCATTTT.

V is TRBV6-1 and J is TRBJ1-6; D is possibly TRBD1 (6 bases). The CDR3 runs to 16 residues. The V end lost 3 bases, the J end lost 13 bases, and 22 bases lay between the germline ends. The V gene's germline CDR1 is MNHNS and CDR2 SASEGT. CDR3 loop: CASSDGIGQGRTPLHF. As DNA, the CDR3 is TGTGCCAGCAGTGACGGAATAGGGCAGGGGAGGACCCCCCTCCACTTT.

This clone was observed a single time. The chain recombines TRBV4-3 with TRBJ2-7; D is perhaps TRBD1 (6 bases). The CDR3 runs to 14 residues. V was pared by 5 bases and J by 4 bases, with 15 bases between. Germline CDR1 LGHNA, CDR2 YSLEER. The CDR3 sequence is CASSEGGQGYEQYF. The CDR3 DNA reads TGCGCCAGCAGCGAAGGGGGACAAGGTTACGAGCAGTACTTC.

The CDR3 region has the DNA TGTGCCAGCAGCGCGACGGGGTTAAATTCACCCCTCCACTTT. Translated, it gives CASSATGLNSPLHF. V and J are TRBV9 and TRBJ1-6, with no clear D. Between the trimmed V and J ends, which lost 3 bases and 7 bases, there was a span of 11 bases. The V gene's germline CDR1 is SGDLS and CDR2 YYNGEE. This CDR3 region has 14 residues.

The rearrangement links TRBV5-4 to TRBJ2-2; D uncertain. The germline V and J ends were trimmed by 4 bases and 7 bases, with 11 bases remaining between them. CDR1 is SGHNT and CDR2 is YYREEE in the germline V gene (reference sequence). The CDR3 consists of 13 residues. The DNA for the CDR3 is TGTGCCAGCAGCGCAGGAGCGAACGGGGAGCTGTTTTTT. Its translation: CASSAGANGELFF.